This T cell receptor (beta chain) was identified during a study of Graves' ophthalmopathy and Graves' hyperthyroidism. General study results and limits: Blood also contained most of the expanded thyroid clonotypes above 0.001 frequency.

This clonotype was seen only once. Its antigen is not known. The CDR3 ends on some other residue instead of the conserved phenylalanine or tryptophan, so this is likely a read error. It is unclear where the CDR3 begins or ends on the DNA, so no DNA is shown, and the CDR3 is as TCRdb lists it. Other autoimmune diseases, uncontrolled infections, pregnancy or lactation ruled patients out of participation. RNA transcripts provided the template for amplifying TCR beta CDR3 regions. Following a first-round RT-PCR that used HTBI primers, a second-round multiplex PCR was carried out. TCRdb re-called the multiplex PCR reads with MiXCR, one entry per CDR3 protein. The data hold around 670,000 distinct CDR3 sequences, with roughly two fifths observed a single time. Termini included, the CDR3 measures 11 amino acids. The germline CDR1 and CDR2 sequences are SQVTM and ANQGSEA.

The sequence derives from an adult man with Graves' ophthalmopathy. Sequenced input: peripheral blood. The chain uses TRBV29-1 and TRBJ1-4. Here the CDR3 reads CSVDGPDGISY.